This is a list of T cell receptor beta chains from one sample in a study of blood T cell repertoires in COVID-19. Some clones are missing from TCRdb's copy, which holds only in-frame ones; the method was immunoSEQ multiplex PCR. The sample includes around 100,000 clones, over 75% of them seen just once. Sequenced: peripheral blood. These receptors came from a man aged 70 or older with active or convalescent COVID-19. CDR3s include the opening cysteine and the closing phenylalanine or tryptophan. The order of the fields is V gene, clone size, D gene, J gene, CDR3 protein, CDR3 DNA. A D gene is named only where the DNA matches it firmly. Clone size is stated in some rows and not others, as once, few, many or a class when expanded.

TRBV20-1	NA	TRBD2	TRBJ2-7	CSVREGLEQYF	TGCAGTGTGCGGGAGGGCCTCGAGCAGTACTTC
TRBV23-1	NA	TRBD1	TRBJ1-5	CASSHPPGDRENQPQHF	TGCGCCAGCAGTCACCCTCCAGGGGACAGGGAAAATCAGCCCCAGCATTTT
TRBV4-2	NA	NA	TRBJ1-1	CASSASLNPGHMNTEAFF	TGTGCCAGCAGCGCAAGTTTGAACCCGGGACACATGAACACTGAAGCTTTCTTT
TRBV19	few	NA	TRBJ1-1	CASSMRVNTEAFF	TGTGCCAGTAGTATGCGGGTGAACACTGAAGCTTTCTTT
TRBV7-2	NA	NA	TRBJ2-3	CASSTGGFTDTQYF	TGTGCCAGCAGCACCGGAGGCTTCACAGATACGCAGTATTTT
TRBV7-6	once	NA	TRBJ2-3	CASASLGGDTQYF	TGTGCCAGCGCTAGCCTGGGAGGAGATACGCAGTATTTT
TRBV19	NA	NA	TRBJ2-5	CASRDGGSQETQYF	TGTGCCAGTAGGGATGGCGGTAGTCAAGAGACCCAGTACTTC
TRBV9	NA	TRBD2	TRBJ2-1	CASSAGRGLSEWDEQFF	TGTGCCAGCAGCGCGGGGAGGGGCCTCTCGGAGTGGGATGAGCAGTTCTTC
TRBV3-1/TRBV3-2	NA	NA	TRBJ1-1	CASSSGGTEAFF	TGTGCCAGCAGCTCCGGCGGGACTGAAGCTTTCTTT
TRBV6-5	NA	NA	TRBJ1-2	CASSYDRNYGYTF	TGTGCCAGCAGTTACGACAGGAACTATGGCTACACCTTC
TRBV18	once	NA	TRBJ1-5	CASSPSSAGSGQPQHF	TGTGCCAGCTCACCATCTTCGGCGGGGTCGGGTCAGCCCCAGCATTTT
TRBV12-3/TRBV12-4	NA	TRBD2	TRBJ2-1	CASSTRVAGKEFF	TGTGCCAGCAGTACAAGGGTAGCGGGAAAAGAGTTCTTC
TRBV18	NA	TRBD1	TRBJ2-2	CASSPWTGHTGELFF	TGTGCCAGCTCACCTTGGACAGGGCACACCGGGGAGCTGTTTTTT
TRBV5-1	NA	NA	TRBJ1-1	CASSTNRVRGTEAFF	TGCGCCAGCAGCACGAATCGAGTACGGGGCACTGAAGCTTTCTTT
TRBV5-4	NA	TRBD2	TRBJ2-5	CASSLGSGQETQYF	TGTGCCAGCAGCTTGGGTAGCGGGCAAGAGACCCAGTACTTC
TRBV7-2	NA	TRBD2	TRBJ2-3	CASSLVAGTSYTDTQYF	TGTGCCAGCAGCTTAGTTGCTGGGACTAGTTACACAGATACGCAGTATTTT
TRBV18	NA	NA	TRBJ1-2	CASSPMTTYGYTF	TGTGCCAGCTCACCTATGACTACCTATGGCTACACCTTC
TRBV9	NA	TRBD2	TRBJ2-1	CASSVGAGAGSNEQFF	TGTGCCAGCAGCGTAGGGGCGGGAGCAGGTTCCAATGAGCAGTTCTTC
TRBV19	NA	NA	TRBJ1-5	CASSGQTGNQPQHF	TGTGCCAGTAGTGGACAGACGGGGAATCAGCCCCAGCATTTT
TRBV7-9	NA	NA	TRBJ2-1	CASSFFLGSDNEQFF	TGTGCCAGCAGCTTTTTTCTCGGGTCCGACAATGAGCAGTTCTTC
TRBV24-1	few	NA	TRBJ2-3	CATSDSSTDTQYF	TGTGCCACCAGTGATTCTAGCACAGATACGCAGTATTTT
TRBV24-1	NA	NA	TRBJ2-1	CATSDTRQSDEQFF	TGTGCCACCAGTGATACGCGACAGTCGGATGAGCAGTTCTTC
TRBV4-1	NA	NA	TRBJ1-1	CASSQGWAGNTEAFF	TGCGCCAGCAGCCAAGGCTGGGCCGGGAACACTGAAGCTTTCTTT
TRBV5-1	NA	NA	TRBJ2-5	CASSLVSSVQETQYF	TGCGCCAGCAGCTTGGTTTCCAGCGTCCAAGAGACCCAGTACTTC
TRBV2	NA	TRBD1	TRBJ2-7	CATGGQTYEQYF	TGTGCCACAGGGGGTCAGACCTACGAGCAGTACTTC
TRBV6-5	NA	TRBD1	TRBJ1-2	CASSWTGETYGYTF	TGTGCCAGCAGTTGGACAGGAGAAACCTATGGCTACACCTTC
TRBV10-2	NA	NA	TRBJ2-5	CASRSDSPGETQYF	TGCGCCAGCAGGTCCGACTCGCCGGGGGAGACCCAGTACTTC
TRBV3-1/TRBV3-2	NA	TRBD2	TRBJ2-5	CASSPPGGQETQYF	TGTGCCAGCAGCCCCCCGGGGGGTCAAGAGACCCAGTACTTC
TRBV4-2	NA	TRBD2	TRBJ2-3	CASSQPAGGMSTDTQYF	TGTGCCAGCAGCCAACCAGCGGGGGGGATGAGCACAGATACGCAGTATTTT
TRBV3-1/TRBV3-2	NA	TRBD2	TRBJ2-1	CASSPSGGPGNEQFF	TGTGCCAGCAGCCCTTCGGGGGGGCCAGGCAATGAGCAGTTCTTC
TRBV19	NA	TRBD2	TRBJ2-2	CASSRLAGARTGELFF	TGTGCCAGTAGTCGACTAGCGGGGGCGCGGACCGGGGAGCTGTTTTTT
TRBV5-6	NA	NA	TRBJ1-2	CASSSTPGYGYTF	TGTGCCAGCAGCTCTACCCCCGGCTATGGCTACACCTTC
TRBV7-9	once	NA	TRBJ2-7	CASSLDLARSYEQYF	TGTGCCAGCAGCTTAGATCTCGCGCGCTCCTACGAGCAGTACTTC
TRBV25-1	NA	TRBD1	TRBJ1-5	CASRSGTGPNQPQHF	TGTGCCAGCAGAAGCGGGACAGGGCCTAATCAGCCCCAGCATTTT
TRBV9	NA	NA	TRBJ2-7	CASSVVDGDYEQYF	TGTGCCAGCAGCGTAGTGGACGGGGACTACGAGCAGTACTTC
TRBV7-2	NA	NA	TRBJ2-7	CASSLGATAGEQYF	TGTGCCAGCAGCTTAGGGGCCACGGCTGGCGAGCAGTACTTC
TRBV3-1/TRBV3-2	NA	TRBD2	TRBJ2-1	CASSQLSGGYNEQFF	TGTGCCAGCAGCCAACTTAGCGGGGGCTACAATGAGCAGTTCTTC
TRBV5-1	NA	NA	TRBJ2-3	CASSFRPRGNADTQYF	TGCGCCAGCAGCTTCCGCCCCAGGGGAAACGCAGATACGCAGTATTTT
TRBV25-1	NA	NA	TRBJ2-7	CASSDREGLYEQYF	TGTGCCAGCAGTGACAGGGAAGGCCTATACGAGCAGTACTTC